Presented here are 25 T cell receptor beta chains from one specimen sequenced in a study of OX40 agonist ivuxolimab in advanced cancers. Method: immunoSEQ multiplex PCR; TCRdb's copy keeps in-frame clones and lacks some. The sample consists of roughly 69,000 clones, 80% to 90% of them appearing once. The sequenced sample was CD4+ or CD8+ T cells sorted from blood, obtained in a trial of the OX40 agonist ivuxolimab. Receptor source: an adult with an advanced solid tumor such as melanoma, head and neck, liver or kidney cancer.

The chain recombines TRBV10-2 with TRBJ2-5, with D perhaps matching TRBD2 (6 bases). Trimming left V 1 base short and J 4 bases short, with 13 bases between. From germline, CDR1 is WSHSY and CDR2 SAAADI. The CDR3 length is 15 residues. Written as DNA, the CDR3 is TGCGCCAGCAGTGAGTGGACGGGAGCAGGAGAGACCCAGTACTTC. Protein sequence: CASSEWTGAGETQYF.

This chain connects TRBV2 to TRBJ2-5; no firm D call. V was shortened by 4 bases and J by 5 bases, with 11 bases between the two germline ends. The CDR3 consists of 13 residues. Germline CDR1 SNHLY, CDR2 FYNNEI. The CDR3 DNA reads TGTGCCAGCAGTGTGCAGGCTGGCGAGACCCAGTACTTC. Its protein product is CASSVQAGETQYF.

This sequence joins TRBV11-3 and TRBJ1-1, with TRBD1 as a possible D gene (5 bases). The germline CDR1 and CDR2 sequences are SGHNT and YENEEA. CDR3 size: 13 residues. Trimming pared 4 bases from V and 5 bases from J, leaving 11 bases between. The CDR3, as DNA: TGTGCCAGCAGCTCGATCGGGGGAACTGAAGCTTTCTTT. Translation gives CASSSIGGTEAFF. The complete variable domain, with remaining parts taken from reference TRBV11-3 and TRBJ1-1, reads EAGVVQSPRYKIIEKKQPVAFWCNPISGHNTLYWYLQNLGQGPELLIRYENEEAVDDSQLPKDRFSAERLKGVDSTLKIQPAELGDSAVYLCASSSIGGTEAFFGQGTRLTVV.

This clone appeared a few times. This sequence joins TRBV4-3 and TRBJ1-4, with a weak D call TRBD1 (5 bases). The CDR3 spans 15 residues. Germline lookup yields CDR1 LGHNA and CDR2 YSLEER. V was cut by 0 bases and J by 8 bases, with 13 bases left in between. CDR3 in DNA: TGCGCCAGCAGCCAAGACGGCCAGGGAAAAGAAAAACTGTTTTTT. Translated: CASSQDGQGKEKLFF.

This chain uses TRBV30 with TRBJ1-4; D remains ambiguous. CDR3 length: 13 amino acids. V shed 0 bases and J shed 4 bases, with 6 bases lying between them. Germline CDR1 GTSNPN, CDR2 SVGIG (reference sequence). Here the CDR3 reads CAWSVGGNEKLFF. The CDR3 nucleotides are TGTGCCTGGAGTGTGGGCGGTAATGAAAAACTGTTTTTT.

The rearrangement links TRBV11-3 to TRBJ2-1; TRBD2 matches 11 bases. This CDR3 contains 18 residues. With 6 bases clipped from V and 3 bases from J, the junction kept 13 bases outside the gene matches. Germline-derived CDR1 and CDR2 are SGHNT and YENEEA. CDR3 nucleotides: TGTGCCAGCAGACTTTCAGGAGCTAGCGGGAGGTTCTACAATGAGCAGTTCTTC. As protein: CASRLSGASGRFYNEQFF. The variable domain in full, with the rest retrieved from reference TRBV11-3 and TRBJ2-1, is EAGVVQSPRYKIIEKKQPVAFWCNPISGHNTLYWYLQNLGQGPELLIRYENEEAVDDSQLPKDRFSAERLKGVDSTLKIQPAELGDSAVYLCASRLSGASGRFYNEQFFGPGTRLTVL.

The chain joins TRBV28 to TRBJ2-5, with 7 bases lining up with TRBD2. Germline assignment: CDR1 MDHEN and CDR2 SYDVKM. The CDR3 totals 17 residues. The J segment lost 4 bases and the V segment lost 1 base, leaving 12 bases of the junction unmatched. CDR3 nucleotide sequence: TGTGCCAGCAGTTTATACGCCGGGCGGGAGTGGGGAGAGACCCAGTACTTC. Translation: CASSLYAGREWGETQYF.

The rearrangement links TRBV7-2 to TRBJ2-7; unclear D gene. V was cut by 7 bases and J by 2 bases, with 21 bases left in between. Germline V gives CDR1 SGHTA, CDR2 FQGNSA. The CDR3 contains 16 residues. This chain's CDR3 is CASTRRHSSDPYEQYF. DNA of the CDR3: TGTGCCAGCACCCGGCGGCACAGCTCAGACCCCTACGAGCAGTACTTC.

V gene TRBV6-1 combines with J gene TRBJ1-5; 7 bases align to TRBD1. This CDR3 contains 18 residues. Germline trimming cut 3 bases from V and 0 bases from J; bases unmatched to any gene: 11. Germline-derived CDR1 and CDR2 are MNHNS and SASEGT. The CDR3 nucleotides read TGTGCCAGCAGTGAGGGGGACAGCTACACATATAGCAATCAGCCCCAGCATTTT. Translated, it gives CASSEGDSYTYSNQPQHF.

The V and J genes are TRBV4-1 and TRBJ2-1, with 7 bases matching TRBD1. The germline CDR1 and CDR2 sequences are MGHRA and YSYEKL. V was clipped by 0 bases and J by 3 bases; unmatched bases: 8. The CDR3 consists of 17 residues. The CDR3 bases are TGCGCCAGCAGCCAAGACCCGGACAGGCCGAACTACAATGAGCAGTTCTTC. Translating gives CASSQDPDRPNYNEQFF.

The chain recombines TRBV19 with TRBJ2-5, with TRBD2 matching over 11 bases. The DNA matches TRBJ2-7 better at its end, which makes the J call doubtful. The germline gives CDR1 LNHDA, CDR2 SQIVND (reference sequence). The CDR3 is 15 residues long. The CDR3 coding sequence is TGTGCCAGTAGTTCTAGCGGGGGGACTACCGGCGAGCAGTACTTC. It specifies CASSSSGGTTGEQYF.

J is TRBJ2-5 and V is TRBV2; 8 nucleotides line up with TRBD2. V was pared by 3 bases and J by 6 bases, with 9 bases of the junction left unmatched. CDR1 and CDR2 (germline): SNHLY, FYNNEI. This CDR3 is 15 amino acids long. CDR3 nucleotide sequence: TGTGCCAGCAGTGATAGAGCGGGAGTTCGCCAGACCCAGTACTTC. As protein: CASSDRAGVRQTQYF.

CDR3 loop: CASLIEGGSYNEQFF. CDR3 nucleotides: TGTGCCAGCCTTATAGAGGGAGGGTCCTACAATGAGCAGTTCTTC. This sequence joins TRBV28 and TRBJ2-1, with 7 positions matching TRBD2. Germline V CDR1 and CDR2: MDHEN, SYDVKM. After removal of 8 bases from V and 1 base from J, the junction contained 8 bases not matched to a gene. There are 15 residues in the CDR3.

V and J are TRBV6-5 and TRBJ2-7; 8 positions match TRBD2. J gave up 5 bases and V 4 bases, and 7 bases lay outside the gene matches. This CDR3 has 14 residues. CDR1 MNHEY and CDR2 SVGAGI come from the germline V gene. CDR3 DNA: TGTGCCAGCAGTTGGACGGGGGGGGACCACGAGCAGTACTTC. Translation: CASSWTGGDHEQYF.

This chain connects TRBV6-5 to TRBJ2-2, with 10 bases aligning to TRBD1. CDR3 length: 15 residues. Germline CDR1 and CDR2: MNHEY and SVGAGI. V dropped 6 bases and J dropped 6; count of bases not matched to a gene: 7. As DNA, the CDR3 is TGTGCCAGCAGCCGACAGGGGGCCTTGGCCGGGGAGCTGTTTTTT. Translating it yields CASSRQGALAGELFF.

The chain recombines TRBV6-6 with TRBJ1-1; 9 bases align to TRBD1. The CDR3 runs to 15 residues. Germline CDR1 MNHNY, CDR2 SVGAGI (reference sequence). The junction had 5 bases not matched to a gene; V was cut back by 5 bases and J by 1 base. The CDR3 is CASSTQQGANTEAFF. Here the CDR3 DNA reads TGTGCCAGCAGTACACAACAGGGGGCGAACACTGAAGCTTTCTTT.

The chain couples TRBV7-9 to TRBJ1-4, with 7 bases identical to TRBD1. CDR3 length: 14 amino acids. CDR1 and CDR2 (germline): SEHNR, FQNEAQ (reference sequence). Trimming removed 3 bases from V and 8 bases from J; junction bases left unmatched: 6. CDR3 DNA: TGTGCCAGCAGCTTTTTACAGGGGAGGGAAAAACTGTTTTTT. Protein sequence: CASSFLQGREKLFF.

V usage is TRBV5-6 and J usage is TRBJ2-6; maybe TRBD1 (6 bases). V lost 4 bases, J lost 0 bases, and 11 bases lay in between. The germline gives CDR1 SGHDT, CDR2 YYEEEE. This CDR3 has 16 amino acids. CDR3 residues: CASSPGQPSGANVLTF. The DNA for the CDR3 is TGTGCCAGCAGCCCGGGACAACCCTCTGGGGCCAACGTCCTGACTTTC.

The V and J genes are TRBV7-2 and TRBJ1-4; D call uncertain. The CDR3 runs 17 residues. Trimming cost V 5 bases and J 4 bases, with 20 bases left between them. The germline V gene has CDR1 SGHTA and CDR2 FQGNSA. CDR3 DNA: TGTGCCAGCAGCCCTCTCGGAGGAACCCTACTTAATGAAAAACTGTTTTTT. It translates to CASSPLGGTLLNEKLFF.

The V and J genes are TRBV10-3 and TRBJ2-3; D unresolved. Trimming removed 0 bases from V and 6 bases from J, with 1 base in between. Germline-derived CDR1 and CDR2 are ENHRY and SYGVKD. This CDR3 has 11 residues. CDR3 in amino acids: CAISESDTQYF. In nucleotides, the CDR3 is TGTGCCATCAGTGAGTCTGATACGCAGTATTTT.

This chain joins TRBV7-2 and TRBJ1-1, with 8 nucleotides matching TRBD1. The ends lost 5 bases at V and 3 bases at J; junction bases unmatched: 8. Looked up from germline, CDR1 is SGHTA and CDR2 is FQGNSA. The CDR3 spans 15 residues. The CDR3 region has the DNA TGTGCCAGCAGCCCCCGTGGACAGGGATACACTGAAGCTTTCTTT. Translation: CASSPRGQGYTEAFF.

This sequence joins TRBV7-9 and TRBJ2-2; TRBD2 might be the D (5 bases). This CDR3 has 13 residues. Germline V gene data show CDR1 as SEHNR and CDR2 as FQNEAQ (reference sequence). V gave up 7 bases and J gave up 6 bases, with 12 bases separating them. The CDR3: CASTGEGPGELFF. As DNA, the CDR3 is TGTGCCAGCACCGGCGAGGGCCCCGGGGAGCTGTTTTTT.

The V and J genes are TRBV5-1 and TRBJ2-7, with TRBD1 identical over 8 bases. This CDR3 spans 15 amino acids. The J segment lost 6 bases and the V segment lost 0 bases, leaving 8 bases of the junction unmatched. Germline CDR1 and CDR2: SGHRS and YFSETQ. The CDR3 DNA sequence: TGCGCCAGCAGCTTGGGTGCGACAGGGGACAGCGAGCAGTACTTC. The encoded protein is CASSLGATGDSEQYF.

This rearrangement joins TRBV7-9 to TRBJ2-7; maybe TRBD1 (6 bases). The CDR3 extends over 14 amino acids. Trimming pared 0 bases from V and 4 bases from J, leaving 10 bases between. Germline values: CDR1 SEHNR, CDR2 FQNEAQ (reference sequence). The CDR3 here is CASSLAQGPYEQYF. CDR3 nucleotide sequence: TGTGCCAGCAGCTTAGCGCAGGGGCCGTACGAGCAGTACTTC.

The rearrangement uses TRBV30 and TRBJ2-1; D uncertain. The germline gives CDR1 GTSNPN, CDR2 SVGIG (reference sequence). The CDR3 has 13 amino acids. Between the trimmed V and J ends, which lost 2 bases and 5 bases, there was a span of 10 bases. CDR3 loop: CAWSSRADNEQFF. Here the CDR3 DNA reads TGTGCCTGGAGTAGTAGAGCCGACAATGAGCAGTTCTTC.